This entry lists 27 T cell receptor beta chains sequenced from one sample in a study of cytomegalovirus exposure and HLA in healthy donors. Method: immunoSEQ multiplex PCR; TCRdb's copy keeps in-frame clones and lacks some. The data contain over 120,000 clones, approximately 89% of them singletons. Material: PBMCs. These receptors were taken from a woman aged 18-29 years in good health and CMV-seropositive.

The rearrangement links TRBV27 to TRBJ2-5, with a tentative D call TRBD2 (5 bases). The germline gives CDR1 MNHEY, CDR2 SMNVEV (reference sequence). The CDR3 runs to 14 residues. With 5 bases removed from V and 4 bases from J, the gap between germline ends came to 14 bases. The CDR3 bases are TGTGCCAGCAGTCGATGGGAGCGGAGAGAGACCCAGTACTTC. This gives the protein CASSRWERRETQYF.

This clone was detected once. The gene calls are TRBV11-2 and TRBJ2-7; a weak D match, TRBD2 (7 bases). The V gene's germline CDR1 is SGHAT and CDR2 FQNNGV. Trimming shortened V by 1 base and J by 0 bases, and 13 bases separated the two germline ends. The CDR3 contains 16 residues. CDR3 DNA: TGTGCCAGCAGCTTAGGGGCGGGGGCGATCTCCTACGAGCAGTACTTC. It yields the protein CASSLGAGAISYEQYF.

The CDR3 loop is CASSRDQETQYF. The CDR3 region has the DNA TGTGCCAGCAGTCGGGACCAAGAGACCCAGTACTTC. The chain joins TRBV28 to TRBJ2-5; D gene ambiguous. This CDR3 is built from 12 residues. Per germline, CDR1 MDHEN and CDR2 SYDVKM. V was shortened by 5 bases and J by 0 bases, with 4 bases between the two germline ends.

The CDR3 spells CASSLDRGRANYGYTF. The DNA of the CDR3 is TGTGCCAGCAGTTTAGACAGGGGAAGGGCTAACTATGGCTACACCTTC. The chain carries TRBV28 and TRBJ1-2; TRBD1 matches at 8 bases. The CDR3 sequence is 16 residues long. CDR1 is MDHEN, CDR2 SYDVKM, per germline. V dropped 2 bases and J dropped 0; count of bases not matched to a gene: 5.

This chain links TRBV30 with TRBJ2-2; 13 nucleotides agree with TRBD2. CDR3 length: 13 residues. Germline V gives CDR1 GTSNPN, CDR2 SVGIG (reference sequence). Unmatched junction bases numbered 0, after V lost 5 bases and J lost 6 bases. The CDR3 coding sequence is TGTGCCTGGGGACTAGCGGGGGCCGGGGAGCTGTTTTTT. This gives the protein CAWGLAGAGELFF.

The gene calls are TRBV19 and TRBJ1-1; 7 nucleotides align to TRBD1. This CDR3 contains 13 residues. Germline assignment: CDR1 LNHDA and CDR2 SQIVND (reference sequence). Unmatched junction bases numbered 5, after V lost 10 bases and J lost 0 bases. The CDR3 DNA follows: TGTGCCACTAAAGACAGGGTGAACACTGAAGCTTTCTTT. Translated: CATKDRVNTEAFF.

The chain carries TRBV27 and TRBJ1-2; 7 positions agree with TRBD1. The CDR3 covers 19 residues. Germline CDR1 MNHEY, CDR2 SMNVEV (reference sequence). Trimming cost V 3 bases and J 4 bases; bases outside gene matches: 20. The CDR3 DNA reads as TGTGCCAGCAGTTTCTTCCACAGGGGAGAAGGAGTTCCCCTCTATGGCTACACCTTC. Translating gives CASSFFHRGEGVPLYGYTF.

This rearrangement joins TRBV4-1 to TRBJ2-2, with TRBD2 matching 12 bases. V dropped 0 bases and J dropped 6; count of bases not matched to a gene: 5. The CDR3 has 17 residues. From germline, CDR1 is MGHRA and CDR2 YSYEKL. CDR3: CASSQDRASGGAGELFF. The DNA of the CDR3 is TGCGCCAGCAGCCAAGATCGGGCTAGCGGGGGGGCCGGGGAGCTGTTTTTT.

CDR3 residues: CASSVKTSAAGTDTQYF. The CDR3 coding sequence is TGTGCCAGCAGCGTTAAGACTAGCGCTGCGGGCACAGATACGCAGTATTTT. The rearrangement uses TRBV13 and TRBJ2-3, with 8 bases fitting TRBD2. Per germline, CDR1 PRHDT and CDR2 FYEKMQ (reference sequence). J was trimmed by 1 base and V by 5 bases; bases with no gene match: 11. The CDR3 runs to 17 residues.

The chain links TRBV19 to TRBJ2-2; 10 nucleotides align to TRBD2. The junction had 7 bases not matched to a gene; V was cut back by 3 bases and J by 6 bases. Germline V gene data show CDR1 as LNHDA and CDR2 as SQIVND (reference sequence). This CDR3 is 16 amino acids long. This chain's CDR3 is CASSIAWTSGSGELFF. DNA of the CDR3: TGTGCCAGTAGTATTGCATGGACTAGCGGTTCCGGGGAGCTGTTTTTT.

V gene TRBV6-6 combines with J gene TRBJ1-2, with TRBD1 identical over 8 bases. The V gene's germline CDR1 is MNHNY and CDR2 SVGAGI (reference sequence). Trimming took 1 base from V and 5 from J; bases not matched to a gene: 3. The CDR3 is 14 amino acids. The CDR3 sequence is CASSYWDRRYGYTF. The CDR3 coding sequence is TGTGCCAGCAGTTACTGGGACAGGAGGTATGGCTACACCTTC.

On this clone: This sample includes further DNA sequences coding for the same CDR3. This chain connects TRBV5-6 to TRBJ2-1; 7 bases line up with TRBD2. Trimming cost V 4 bases and J 5 bases; bases outside gene matches: 6. Looked up from germline, CDR1 is SGHDT and CDR2 is YYEEEE. CDR3 length: 14 residues. In DNA form, the CDR3 reads TGTGCCAGCAGCCCCGGGACTATAAACAATGAGCAGTTCTTC. Residues: CASSPGTINNEQFF.

This clone was found once. The genes are TRBV6-5 and TRBJ2-5, with 8 bases lining up with TRBD2. CDR1 is MNHEY, CDR2 SVGAGI, per germline. The CDR3 is made up of 13 amino acids. Losses at the gene ends were 8 bases for V and 4 bases for J; bases not matched to a gene: 6. CDR3 DNA: TGTGCCAGCTGTGTAGCGGGGTTAGAGACCCAGTACTTC. Translated, it gives CASCVAGLETQYF.

In its sample, this clone was seen once. The chain employs TRBV28 and TRBJ2-7, with 13 bases fitting TRBD2. V lost 6 bases and J lost 7; bases outside the gene matches: 9. Germline CDR1 is MDHEN and CDR2 is SYDVKM. The CDR3 spans 15 residues. Here the CDR3 DNA reads TGTGCCAGCAGCAACCTCGGACTAGCGGGGGCTGAGCAGTACTTC. It specifies CASSNLGLAGAEQYF.

J is TRBJ1-4 and V is TRBV9, with 8 bases identical to TRBD1. Germline V gene lookup returns CDR1 SGDLS and CDR2 YYNGEE. This CDR3 region has 15 residues. V shed 3 bases and J 7 bases; nucleotides not matched to a gene: 8. Here the CDR3 reads CASSASGGGGEKLFF. CDR3 DNA sequence: TGTGCCAGCAGCGCTTCAGGGGGCGGCGGTGAAAAACTGTTTTTT.

The chain links TRBV27 to TRBJ1-4, with a tentative D call TRBD1 (5 bases). V lost 6 bases and J 7 bases, leaving 12 bases between the germline ends. This CDR3 spans 13 amino acids. Germline V CDR1 and CDR2: MNHEY, SMNVEV (reference sequence). CDR3 loop: CASRASGGEKLFF. The CDR3 DNA follows: TGTGCCAGCAGGGCTTCCGGGGGTGAAAAACTGTTTTTT.

The V and J genes are TRBV7-3 and TRBJ2-3, with D maybe TRBD2 (7 bases). V was trimmed by 5 bases and J by 9 bases, leaving 15 bases between them. The CDR3 spans 13 residues. The germline V gene encodes CDR1 SGHTA and CDR2 FQGTGA. CDR3 region: CASSPLGGGTQYF. DNA of the CDR3: TGTGCCAGCAGCCCCCTAGGGGGGGGGACGCAGTATTTT.

The chain recombines TRBV28 with TRBJ2-7; 8 bases map to TRBD2. J was trimmed by 2 bases and V by 4 bases; bases with no gene match: 10. CDR1 and CDR2 from the germline V gene are MDHEN and SYDVKM. There are 16 residues in the CDR3. For the CDR3, the DNA is TGTGCCAGCAGTTCAATGCCGGGGGGGAGAACCTACGAGCAGTACTTC. This codes for CASSSMPGGRTYEQYF.

The chain uses TRBV6-5 and TRBJ2-7; TRBD1 is a possible D gene (6 bases). In germline, CDR1 is MNHEY, CDR2 SVGAGI. V lost 6 bases and J 2 bases, leaving 11 bases between the germline ends. The CDR3 runs to 13 residues. DNA for the CDR3: TGTGCCAGCAGCCTAGACAGGACCTACGAGCAGTACTTC. Translation: CASSLDRTYEQYF.

The V call is TRBV28, the J call TRBJ1-4, with TRBD1 matching 12 bases. Germline-derived CDR1 and CDR2 are MDHEN and SYDVKM. The V and J ends lost 4 bases and 7 bases, in that order; junction bases with no gene match: 4. The CDR3 consists of 15 residues. The CDR3 coding sequence is TGTGCCAGCAGTTCCCCGGGACAGGGGGCTGAAAAACTGTTTTTT. Encoded protein: CASSSPGQGAEKLFF.

V usage is TRBV6-5 and J usage is TRBJ1-1; D might be TRBD1 (5 bases). Trimming pared 6 bases from V and 2 bases from J, leaving 13 bases between. The germline V gene has CDR1 MNHEY and CDR2 SVGAGI. This CDR3 has 14 residues. In nucleotides, the CDR3 is TGTGCCAGCAGACCTACCACAGGAAACACTGAAGCTTTCTTT. This gives the protein CASRPTTGNTEAFF.

The chain joins TRBV28 to TRBJ2-7, with TRBD2 matching over 10 bases. The V and J ends lost 2 bases and 3 bases, in that order; junction bases with no gene match: 1. This CDR3 has 14 residues. Per germline, CDR1 MDHEN and CDR2 SYDVKM. In DNA form, the CDR3 reads TGTGCCAGCAGTTTAAGACTAGCGGGCTACGAGCAGTACTTC. Its translation is CASSLRLAGYEQYF.

The J gene is TRBJ2-7, the V gene TRBV7-6; D may be TRBD2 (5 bases). V gave up 1 base and J gave up 3 bases, with 10 bases separating them. This CDR3 has 14 amino acids. Germline V gene lookup returns CDR1 SGHVS and CDR2 FNYEAQ. CDR3 DNA: TGTGCCAGCAGCTTAGTCAGCGGAGGCTACGAGCAGTACTTC. It specifies CASSLVSGGYEQYF.

DNA of the CDR3: TGTGCCAGTGATCGCGGGACAGGGGGAGGTGGCAATCAGCCCCAGCATTTT. It encodes CASDRGTGGGGNQPQHF. The chain couples TRBV19 to TRBJ1-5, with 11 bases that match TRBD1. The germline gives CDR1 LNHDA, CDR2 SQIVND (reference sequence). Trimming took 8 bases from V and 2 from J; bases not matched to a gene: 11. This CDR3 is 17 amino acids long.

Remarks on this clone: Other DNA sequences in the same sample also yield this CDR3. The rearrangement joins TRBV7-2 to TRBJ1-2; the D gene is possibly TRBD1 (6 bases). CDR1 and CDR2 from the germline V gene are SGHTA and FQGNSA. This CDR3 comprises 14 residues. Between the trimmed V and J ends, which lost 1 base and 0 bases, there was a span of 6 bases. The CDR3 reads CASSLGTANYGYTF. Here the CDR3 DNA reads TGTGCCAGCAGCTTAGGGACAGCTAACTATGGCTACACCTTC.

This chain uses TRBV10-2 with TRBJ2-6, with D possibly matching TRBD2 (6 bases). In germline, CDR1 is WSHSY, CDR2 SAAADI. V gave up 0 bases and J gave up 2 bases, with 8 bases separating them. The CDR3 totals 16 residues. The CDR3 reads CASSESWGAGANVLTF. CDR3 nucleotide sequence: TGCGCCAGCAGTGAGTCGTGGGGGGCTGGGGCCAACGTCCTGACTTTC.

V usage is TRBV6-1 and J usage is TRBJ2-2; D is undetermined. Germline V CDR1 and CDR2: MNHNS, SASEGT. This CDR3 is built from 16 residues. V was shortened by 3 bases and J by 7 bases, with 18 bases between the two germline ends. The CDR3 here is CASSDALPSLGGELFF. DNA for the CDR3: TGTGCCAGCAGTGATGCCCTCCCTAGTCTTGGCGGGGAGCTGTTTTTT.